This T cell receptor beta chain was identified during a study of T-cell memory formation after mild COVID-19. Study in general: TCR clusters showed largely donor specificity.

This clonotype showed up just once. No antigen is known for it. V was trimmed by 5 bases and J by 5 bases, leaving 6 bases between them. The CDR3 is made up of 12 amino acids. Germline V gives CDR1 SGHAT, CDR2 FQNNGV. A 5'RACE reaction primed in the constant segment made cDNA libraries of TCR alpha and TCR beta, and these carried sample barcodes and UMIs. TCRdb used MiXCR to reprocess the 5' RACE reads, holding one entry per CDR3 protein. The sample gives 150,000 to 200,000 distinct CDR3 sequences, 25% to 40% of which show up once; approximately 12% is in the top ten. Study-wide results and limits: There were some responding clones in pre-infection memory, which suggested that cross-reactive memory had joined. The SARS-CoV-2 specificity of second-wave clones reaching peak at day 37 remained unverified.

The sequence derives from an adult woman who had mild COVID-19 (a few samples of this study predate the infection). Cell type and time point are not known. Sequenced: PBMCs or a T cell subset sorted from them (not recorded which). V and J are TRBV11-2 and TRBJ2-2, with a possible D match to TRBD1 (5 bases). The CDR3 region is CASSRQTGELFF. CDR3 DNA sequence: TGTGCCAGCAGCCGACAGACCGGGGAGCTGTTTTTT.